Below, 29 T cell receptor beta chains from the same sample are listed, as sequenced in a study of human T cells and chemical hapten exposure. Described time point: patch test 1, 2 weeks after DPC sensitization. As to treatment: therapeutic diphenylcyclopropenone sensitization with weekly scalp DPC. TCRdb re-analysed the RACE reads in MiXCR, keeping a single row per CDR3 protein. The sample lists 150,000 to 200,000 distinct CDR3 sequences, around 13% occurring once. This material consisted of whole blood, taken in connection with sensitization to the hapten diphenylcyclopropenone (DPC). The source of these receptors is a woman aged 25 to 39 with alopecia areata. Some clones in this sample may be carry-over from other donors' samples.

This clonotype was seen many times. The CDR3 DNA follows: TGTGCCACCAGTGACTGGACAGGGGGGAATTATGGCTACACCTTC. As protein: CATSDWTGGNYGYTF. This rearrangement joins TRBV24-1 to TRBJ1-2; TRBD1 agrees at 10 bases. Trimming cost V 4 bases and J 5 bases; bases outside gene matches: 6. In germline, CDR1 is KGHDR, CDR2 SFDVKD. The CDR3 extends over 15 amino acids.

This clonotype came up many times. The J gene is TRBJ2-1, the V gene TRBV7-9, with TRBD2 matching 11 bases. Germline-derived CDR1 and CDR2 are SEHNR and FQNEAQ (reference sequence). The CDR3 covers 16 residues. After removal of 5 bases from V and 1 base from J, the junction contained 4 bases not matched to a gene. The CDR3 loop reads CASSNRLAGSYNEQFF. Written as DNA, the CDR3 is TGTGCCAGCAGCAACAGACTAGCGGGGTCCTACAATGAGCAGTTCTTC.

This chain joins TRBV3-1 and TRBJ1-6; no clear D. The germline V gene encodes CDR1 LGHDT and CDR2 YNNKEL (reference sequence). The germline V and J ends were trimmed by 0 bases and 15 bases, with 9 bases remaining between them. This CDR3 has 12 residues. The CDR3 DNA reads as TGTGCCAGCAGCCAAGACCCCAACTACCTCCACTTT. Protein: CASSQDPNYLHF.

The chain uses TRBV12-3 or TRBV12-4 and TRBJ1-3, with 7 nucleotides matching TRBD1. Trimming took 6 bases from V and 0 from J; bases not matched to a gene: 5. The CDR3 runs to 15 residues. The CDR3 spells CASSRQGFSGNTIYF. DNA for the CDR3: TGTGCCAGCAGCCGACAGGGATTCTCTGGAAACACCATATATTTT.

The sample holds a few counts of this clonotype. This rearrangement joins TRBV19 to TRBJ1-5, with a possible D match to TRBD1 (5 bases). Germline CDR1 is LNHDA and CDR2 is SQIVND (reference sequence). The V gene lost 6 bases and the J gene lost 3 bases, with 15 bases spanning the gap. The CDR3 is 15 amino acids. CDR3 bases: TGTGCCAGTAGATCTGCCGGGACGGACAATCAGCCCCAGCATTTT. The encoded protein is CASRSAGTDNQPQHF.

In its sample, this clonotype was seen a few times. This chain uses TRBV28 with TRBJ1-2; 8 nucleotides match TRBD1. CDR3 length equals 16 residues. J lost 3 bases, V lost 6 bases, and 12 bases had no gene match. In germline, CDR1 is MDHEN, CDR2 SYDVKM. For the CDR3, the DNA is TGTGCCAGCAGCTCCTCCGGACAGGGAAAATACTATGGCTACACCTTC. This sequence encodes CASSSSGQGKYYGYTF.

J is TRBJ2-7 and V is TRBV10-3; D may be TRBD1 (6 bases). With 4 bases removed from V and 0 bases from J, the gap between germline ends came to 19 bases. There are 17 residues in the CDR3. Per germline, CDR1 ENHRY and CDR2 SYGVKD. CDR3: CAISGTVRDMSSYEQYF. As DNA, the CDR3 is TGTGCCATCAGTGGGACGGTCCGGGACATGAGCTCCTACGAGCAGTACTTC.

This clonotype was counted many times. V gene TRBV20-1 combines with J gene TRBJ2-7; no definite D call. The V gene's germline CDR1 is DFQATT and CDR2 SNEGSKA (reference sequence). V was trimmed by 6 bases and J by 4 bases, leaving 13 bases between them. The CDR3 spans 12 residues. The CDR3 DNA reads TGCAGTGCCCGAGACGTGGAATACGAGCAGTACTTC. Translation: CSARDVEYEQYF.

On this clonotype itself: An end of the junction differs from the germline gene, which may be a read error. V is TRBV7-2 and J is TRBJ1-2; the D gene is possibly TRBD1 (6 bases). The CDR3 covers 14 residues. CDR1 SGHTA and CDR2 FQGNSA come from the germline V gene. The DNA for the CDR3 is TGTGTCAGCAGCTCCTCAACAGGGTACTATGGCTACACCTTC. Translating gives CVSSSSTGYYGYTF.

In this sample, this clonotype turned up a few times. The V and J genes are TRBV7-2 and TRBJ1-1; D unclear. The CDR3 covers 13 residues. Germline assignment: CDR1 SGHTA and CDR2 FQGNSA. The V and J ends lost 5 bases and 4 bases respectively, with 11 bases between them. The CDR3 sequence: CASSPGPATEAFF. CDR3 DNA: TGTGCCAGCAGCCCTGGGCCGGCCACTGAAGCTTTCTTT.

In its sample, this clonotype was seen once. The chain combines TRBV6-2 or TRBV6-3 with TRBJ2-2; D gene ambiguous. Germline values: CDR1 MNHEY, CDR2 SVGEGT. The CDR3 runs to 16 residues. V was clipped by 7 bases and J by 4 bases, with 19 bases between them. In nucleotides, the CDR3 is TGTGCCAGCACACCCCCCCCCGGGTCGGGCACCGGGGAGCTGTTTTTT. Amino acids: CASTPPPGSGTGELFF.

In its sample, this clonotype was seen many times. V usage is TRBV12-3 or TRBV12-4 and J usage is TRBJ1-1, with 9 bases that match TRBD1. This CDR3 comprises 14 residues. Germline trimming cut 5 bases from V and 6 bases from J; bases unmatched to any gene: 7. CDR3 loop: CASSTRQGGAEAFF. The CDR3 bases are TGTGCCAGCAGTACTAGACAGGGGGGCGCTGAAGCTTTCTTT.

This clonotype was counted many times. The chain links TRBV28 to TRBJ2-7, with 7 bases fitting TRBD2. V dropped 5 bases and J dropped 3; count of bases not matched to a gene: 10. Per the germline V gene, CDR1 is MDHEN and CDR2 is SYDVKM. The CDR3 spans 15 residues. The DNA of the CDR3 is TGTGCCAGCAGTGTAAGGGGACTATCAAACTACGAGCAGTACTTC. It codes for CASSVRGLSNYEQYF.

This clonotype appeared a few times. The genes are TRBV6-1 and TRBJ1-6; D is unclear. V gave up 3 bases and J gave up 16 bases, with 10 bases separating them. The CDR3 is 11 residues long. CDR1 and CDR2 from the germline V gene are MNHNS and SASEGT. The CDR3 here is CASSEREPLHF. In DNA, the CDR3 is TGTGCCAGCAGTGAGAGGGAACCACTCCACTTT.

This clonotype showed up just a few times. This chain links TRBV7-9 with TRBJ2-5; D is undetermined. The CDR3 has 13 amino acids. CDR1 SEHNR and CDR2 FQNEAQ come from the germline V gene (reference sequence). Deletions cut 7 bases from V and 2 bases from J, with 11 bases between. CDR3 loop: CASTLLSQETQYF. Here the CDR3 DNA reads TGTGCCAGCACCCTCCTCTCTCAAGAGACCCAGTACTTC.

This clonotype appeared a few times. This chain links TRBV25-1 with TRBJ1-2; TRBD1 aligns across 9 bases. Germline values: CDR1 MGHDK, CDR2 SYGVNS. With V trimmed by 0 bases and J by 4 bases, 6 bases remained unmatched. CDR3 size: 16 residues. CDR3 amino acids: CASSEYLQGASYGYTF. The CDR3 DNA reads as TGTGCCAGCAGTGAATACCTACAGGGGGCATCCTATGGCTACACCTTC.

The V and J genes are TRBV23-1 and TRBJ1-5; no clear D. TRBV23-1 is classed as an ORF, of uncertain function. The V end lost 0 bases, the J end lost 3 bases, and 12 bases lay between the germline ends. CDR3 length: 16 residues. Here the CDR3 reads CASSQSRVMDNQPQHF. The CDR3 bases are TGCGCCAGCAGTCAATCACGGGTGATGGACAATCAGCCCCAGCATTTT.

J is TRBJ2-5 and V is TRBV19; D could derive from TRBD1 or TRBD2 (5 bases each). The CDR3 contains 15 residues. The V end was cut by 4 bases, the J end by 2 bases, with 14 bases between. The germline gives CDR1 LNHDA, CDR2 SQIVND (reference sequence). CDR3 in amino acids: CASSTFRGPQETQYF. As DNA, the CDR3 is TGTGCCAGTAGTACATTCCGGGGCCCTCAAGAGACCCAGTACTTC.

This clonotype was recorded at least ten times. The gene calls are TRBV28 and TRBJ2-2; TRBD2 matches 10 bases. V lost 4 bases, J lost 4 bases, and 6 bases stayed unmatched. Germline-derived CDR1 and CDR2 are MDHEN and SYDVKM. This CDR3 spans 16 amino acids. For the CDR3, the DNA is TGTGCCAGCAGTTGGAGCGGGAGGGCCGCCACCGGGGAGCTGTTTTTT. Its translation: CASSWSGRAATGELFF.

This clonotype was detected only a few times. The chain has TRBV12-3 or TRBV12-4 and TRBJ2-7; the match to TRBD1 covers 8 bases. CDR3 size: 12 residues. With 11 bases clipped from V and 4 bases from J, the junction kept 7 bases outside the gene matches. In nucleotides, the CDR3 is TGTGCCTGTCAGGGGGCCGGGTACGAGCAGTACTTC. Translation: CACQGAGYEQYF.

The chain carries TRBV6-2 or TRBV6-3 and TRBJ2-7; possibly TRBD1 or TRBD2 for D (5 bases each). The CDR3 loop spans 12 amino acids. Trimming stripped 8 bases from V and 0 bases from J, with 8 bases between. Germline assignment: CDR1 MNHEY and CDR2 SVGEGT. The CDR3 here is CASRGPSYEQYF. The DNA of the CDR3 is TGTGCCAGCCGGGGACCCTCCTACGAGCAGTACTTC.

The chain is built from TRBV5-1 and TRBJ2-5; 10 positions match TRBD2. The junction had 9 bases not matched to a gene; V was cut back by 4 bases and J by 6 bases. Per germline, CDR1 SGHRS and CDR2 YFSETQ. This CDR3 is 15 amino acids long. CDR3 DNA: TGCGCCAGCAGCGCCGATAGCGGGGGGCCGAAGACCCAGTACTTC. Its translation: CASSADSGGPKTQYF.

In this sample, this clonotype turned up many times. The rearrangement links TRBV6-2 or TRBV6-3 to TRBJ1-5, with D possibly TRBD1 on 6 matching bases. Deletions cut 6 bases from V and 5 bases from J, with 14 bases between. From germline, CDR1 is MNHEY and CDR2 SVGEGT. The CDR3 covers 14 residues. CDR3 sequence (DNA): TGTGCCAGCAGGTCAGGGGACTCCCATCAGCCCCAGCATTTT. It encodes CASRSGDSHQPQHF.

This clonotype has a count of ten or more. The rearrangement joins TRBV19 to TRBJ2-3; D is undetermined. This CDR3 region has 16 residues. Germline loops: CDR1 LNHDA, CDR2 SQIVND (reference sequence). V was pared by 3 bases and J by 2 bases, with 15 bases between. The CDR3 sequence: CASSINQIEYTDTQYF. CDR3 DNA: TGTGCCAGTAGTATCAATCAGATTGAATACACAGATACGCAGTATTTT.

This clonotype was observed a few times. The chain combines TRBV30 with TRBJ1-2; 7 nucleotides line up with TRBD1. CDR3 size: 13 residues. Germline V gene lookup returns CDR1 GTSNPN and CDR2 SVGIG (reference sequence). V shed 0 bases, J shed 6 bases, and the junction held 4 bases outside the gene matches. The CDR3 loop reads CAWSVRQGDGYTF. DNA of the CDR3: TGTGCCTGGAGTGTACGGCAGGGGGATGGCTACACCTTC.

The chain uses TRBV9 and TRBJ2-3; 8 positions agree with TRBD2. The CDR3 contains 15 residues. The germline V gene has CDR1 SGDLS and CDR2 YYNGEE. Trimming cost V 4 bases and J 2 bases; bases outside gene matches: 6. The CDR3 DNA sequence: TGTGCCAGCAGCCCTACTAGCGGCCTCACAGATACGCAGTATTTT. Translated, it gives CASSPTSGLTDTQYF.

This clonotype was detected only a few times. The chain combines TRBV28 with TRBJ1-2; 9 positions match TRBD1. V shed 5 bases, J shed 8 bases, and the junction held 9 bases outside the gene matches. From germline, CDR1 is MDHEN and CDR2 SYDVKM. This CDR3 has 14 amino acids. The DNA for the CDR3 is TGTGCCAGCAGTCACGGGGACAGGGTTTGGGGCTACACCTTC. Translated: CASSHGDRVWGYTF.

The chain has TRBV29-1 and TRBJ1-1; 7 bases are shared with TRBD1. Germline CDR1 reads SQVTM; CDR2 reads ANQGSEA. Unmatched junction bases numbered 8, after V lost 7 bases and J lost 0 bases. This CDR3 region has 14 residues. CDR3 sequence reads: CSAHWGQLNTEAFF. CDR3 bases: TGCAGCGCTCACTGGGGACAGTTGAACACTGAAGCTTTCTTT.

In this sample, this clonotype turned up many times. Here the CDR3 reads CASRQDGGFHEQYF. CDR3 bases: TGTGCCAGCAGGCAGGATGGGGGGTTCCACGAGCAGTACTTC. V gene TRBV7-9 combines with J gene TRBJ2-7; TRBD2 is a possible D gene (6 bases). The CDR3 length is 14 residues. The V end lost 6 bases, the J end lost 5 bases, and 17 bases lay between the germline ends. The germline V gene encodes CDR1 SEHNR and CDR2 FQNEAQ (reference sequence).